These 14 T cell receptor beta chains originate from one sample sequenced in a study of regulatory T cells in long-lasting Graves disease. Documented time point: newly diagnosed GD, antithyroid drugs for less than 3 months. PBMCs provided the RNA from which the TCR library was made. CDR3-region Arm-PCR and iRepertoire HTBI primers produced the TCR beta libraries. TCRdb processed the multiplex PCR reads anew with MiXCR; each CDR3 protein has one entry. The sample records 400,000 to 650,000 distinct CDR3 sequences, around 16% being singletons. These sequences were also reported in another study, on T cells in Graves' hyperthyroidism and ophthalmopathy.

The material sequenced was peripheral blood mononuclear cells (PBMCs), taken at new diagnosis, from a patient treated with antithyroid drugs. The receptors derive from a middle-aged woman with Graves disease.

CDR3 nucleotides: TGCAGTGCTAGACGCGGACAGGAGGGCGATGAGCAGTTCTTC. The encoded protein is CSARRGQEGDEQFF. The V and J genes are TRBV20-1 and TRBJ2-1, with D maybe TRBD1 (7 bases). This CDR3 has 14 amino acids. V shed 2 bases and J shed 8 bases, with 16 bases lying between them. The germline gives CDR1 DFQATT, CDR2 SNEGSKA (reference sequence).

At least ten counts were recorded for this clonotype. The chain couples TRBV20-1 to TRBJ2-1, with 9 bases lining up with TRBD2. Germline V gives CDR1 DFQATT, CDR2 SNEGSKA (reference sequence). J gave up 10 bases and V 6 bases, and 13 bases lay outside the gene matches. This CDR3 comprises 14 residues. CDR3 sequence: CSADRLADPREQFF. The CDR3 DNA reads TGCAGTGCGGATCGACTAGCGGACCCAAGGGAGCAGTTCTTC.

This chain connects TRBV25-1 to TRBJ2-3; D not resolved. Germline values: CDR1 MGHDK, CDR2 SYGVNS. The V end lost 1 base, the J end lost 2 bases, and 7 bases lay between the germline ends. The length of the CDR3 is 14 residues. CDR3 sequence (DNA): TGTGCCAGCAGTGAATCGGGCTACACAGATACGCAGTATTTT. It is translated as CASSESGYTDTQYF.

There are a few counts of this clonotype. The chain has TRBV19 and TRBJ2-3; TRBD2 aligns across 7 bases. V lost 3 bases to trimming and J lost 6 bases; unmatched junction nucleotides: 6. Germline V gives CDR1 LNHDA, CDR2 SQIVND (reference sequence). The CDR3 has 14 amino acids. The CDR3 region has the DNA TGTGCCAGTAGTATTGGTCGGGAGGAGGATACGCAGTATTTT. Protein sequence: CASSIGREEDTQYF.

This clonotype has a count of ten or more. This chain uses TRBV2 with TRBJ1-1; D gene unclear. CDR3 length: 13 amino acids. Germline V gene sequence: CDR1 SNHLY, CDR2 FYNNEI. V was trimmed by 8 bases and J by 0 bases, leaving 10 bases between them. The CDR3 DNA reads as TGTGCCAGCGGAGAAAATATGAACACTGAAGCTTTCTTT. This sequence encodes CASGENMNTEAFF.

This clonotype has ten or more counts. J is TRBJ1-1 and V is TRBV5-1; weak D call: TRBD1 (5 bases). Germline V gene data show CDR1 as SGHRS and CDR2 as YFSETQ. V was shortened by 1 base and J by 0 bases, with 16 bases between the two germline ends. The CDR3 has 17 amino acids. The CDR3 DNA reads TGCGCCAGCAGCTTGTCGGTGGGGACGGTTATGAACACTGAAGCTTTCTTT. Protein: CASSLSVGTVMNTEAFF.

This clonotype has at least ten counts. The chain is built from TRBV2 and TRBJ1-3; D is ambiguous. Germline CDR1 SNHLY, CDR2 FYNNEI. Trimming removed 6 bases at V and 4 bases at J, with 16 bases between. The CDR3 has 15 residues. As DNA, the CDR3 is TGTGCCAGCAGGGCCGGAACTTATGGGGGAAACACCATATATTTT. Translation: CASRAGTYGGNTIYF.

On this clonotype: This sequence may be a read error, since a much larger clone differs from it by one base. No conserved phenylalanine or tryptophan ends this CDR3, so it is likely a read error. This sequence joins TRBV6-6 and TRBJ1-2; 7 nucleotides align to TRBD1. The CDR3 has 14 amino acids. The V gene end was trimmed by 7 bases and the J gene end by 3 bases; junction bases not matched to a gene: 8. Germline V lookup: CDR1 MNHNY, CDR2 SVGAGI (reference sequence). In DNA form, the CDR3 reads TGTGCCAGCAAAACCCCCGGGACAGACTATGGCTACACCCTC. It translates to CASKTPGTDYGYTL.

This clonotype was detected many times. The chain employs TRBV12-3 or TRBV12-4 and TRBJ1-5; D may be TRBD1 (6 bases). The CDR3 is 16 residues long. V was pared by 1 base and J by 4 bases, with 14 bases between. CDR3 sequence: CASSLDTGSKNQPQHF. The CDR3 DNA sequence: TGTGCCAGCAGTTTAGATACAGGGAGTAAGAATCAGCCCCAGCATTTT.

This clonotype was recorded a few times. The DNA for the CDR3 is TGTGCCAGCAGTTTTATTAACACTGAAGCTTTCTTT. Its translation: CASSFINTEAFF. V is TRBV6-9 and J is TRBJ1-1, with D hard to call. With 4 bases removed from V and 2 bases from J, the gap between germline ends came to 5 bases. Germline V gene lookup returns CDR1 MNHGY and CDR2 SVAAGI. CDR3 length: 12 amino acids.

This clonotype was observed a few times. This chain connects TRBV30 to TRBJ2-1, with D perhaps assigned TRBD1 or TRBD2 (6 bases each). Germline V lookup: CDR1 GTSNPN, CDR2 SVGIG (reference sequence). V was trimmed by 1 base and J by 9 bases, leaving 16 bases between them. The CDR3 covers 14 residues. The CDR3 loop is CAWSDVGGRGEQFF. The CDR3 nucleotides read TGTGCCTGGAGTGACGTGGGGGGCCGGGGTGAGCAGTTCTTC.

The chain recombines TRBV2 with TRBJ1-1, with no clear D. The V gene's germline CDR1 is SNHLY and CDR2 FYNNEI. This CDR3 comprises 14 residues. Trimming took 1 base from V and 4 from J, leaving 10 bases between them. The CDR3 sequence: CASSEGRLATEAFF. The CDR3 DNA reads TGTGCCAGCAGTGAAGGTAGGCTAGCCACTGAAGCTTTCTTT.

Notes on this clonotype: A much larger clone lies one base from this, so it may be a read error. The rearrangement links TRBV12-3 or TRBV12-4 to TRBJ1-1; D is undetermined. The CDR3 runs to 13 residues. V lost 6 bases to trimming and J lost 2 bases, with 10 bases between them. CDR3 amino acids: CASRSTDNTEAFF. DNA of the CDR3: TGTGCCAGCAGGAGCACCGATAACACTGAAGCTTTCTTT.

The chain joins TRBV5-1 to TRBJ1-4, with TRBD1 identical over 9 bases. The CDR3 is 15 amino acids. Germline V gene data show CDR1 as SGHRS and CDR2 as YFSETQ. V shed 5 bases, J shed 2 bases, and the junction held 4 bases outside the gene matches. The CDR3 loop is CASRPTGGTNEKLFF. The CDR3 DNA reads as TGCGCCAGCAGGCCCACAGGGGGCACTAATGAAAAACTGTTTTTT.